The rows below give T cell receptor beta chains drawn from one sample of a study of T cells in Graves' hyperthyroidism and ophthalmopathy. MiXCR, run by TCRdb on the multiplex PCR reads, gives a single entry per CDR3 protein. The sample holds 350,000 or so distinct CDR3 sequences, about 18% seen once. The sequenced sample was blood. These receptors were collected from a woman aged 45-59 years with Graves' hyperthyroidism. The CDR3 runs from the conserved cysteine through the conserved F or W. A D gene is named only where the DNA matches it firmly. A clone size is listed for some rows: how often the clone was seen (once, few, many), or a class if it is expanded.

clone_size	v_call	d_call	j_call	cdr3_aa	cdr3_nt
many	TRBV3-1	-	TRBJ1-1	CASSQGSGFGTEAFF	TGTGCCAGCAGCCAGGGGTCAGGGTTCGGCACTGAAGCTTTCTTT
few	TRBV5-1	-	TRBJ2-1	CASSRNRDYYNEQFF	TGCGCCAGCAGCCGGAACAGGGACTACTACAATGAGCAGTTCTTC
many	TRBV10-1	TRBD1	TRBJ2-1	CASSESRDRAYEQFF	TGCGCCAGCAGTGAGTCGAGGGACAGGGCCTATGAGCAGTTCTTC
-	TRBV11-2	TRBD1	TRBJ2-5	CASSNTGTGKYF	TGTGCCAGCAGCAATACCGGGACAGGGAAGTACTTC
many	TRBV6-2/TRBV6-3	TRBD2	TRBJ2-1	CASSSWSSGGTYNEQFF	TGTGCCAGCAGTTCGTGGTCTAGCGGGGGGACCTACAATGAGCAGTTCTTC
many	TRBV7-9	-	TRBJ1-6	CASSSQQARDSPLHF	TGTGCCAGCAGCTCGCAACAGGCGAGAGATTCACCCCTCCACTTT
-	TRBV27	-	TRBJ1-6	CASSAIPENSPLHF	TGTGCCAGCAGTGCTATCCCGGAGAATTCACCCCTCCACTTT
many	TRBV3-1	TRBD2	TRBJ2-5	CASRLSGGAEETQYF	TGTGCCAGCAGGCTTAGCGGGGGGGCCGAAGAGACCCAGTACTTC
-	TRBV5-1	TRBD1	TRBJ1-4	CASSWTTGEGEKLFF	TGCGCCAGCAGCTGGACAACAGGGGAGGGTGAAAAACTGTTTTTT
-	TRBV5-1	-	TRBJ2-5	CASCLDAGARETQYF	TGCGCCAGCTGCTTAGATGCGGGGGCGAGAGAGACCCAGTACTTC
few	TRBV2	TRBD1	TRBJ2-5	CASRKLDDRAEETQYF	TGTGCCAGCAGAAAACTGGATGACAGGGCTGAAGAGACCCAGTACTTC
many	TRBV3-1	-	TRBJ2-4	CASRISGAAKNIQYF	TGTGCCAGCAGAATCAGTGGAGCAGCCAAAAACATTCAGTACTTC
few	TRBV6-5	TRBD1	TRBJ1-6	CASSYVGQDGSPLHF	TGTGCCAGCAGTTACGTGGGACAGGATGGTTCACCCCTCCACTTT
many	TRBV7-2	TRBD2	TRBJ2-3	CASSPGLEIDTQYF	TGTGCCAGCAGCCCGGGACTAGAGATAGATACGCAGTATTTT
-	TRBV6-4	-	TRBJ1-2	CASRMTLGDYGYTF	TGTGCCAGCCGAATGACGCTGGGAGACTATGGCTACACCTTC
many	TRBV29-1	TRBD2	TRBJ2-5	CSVGSGRGETQYF	TGCAGCGTTGGGAGCGGGAGAGGCGAGACCCAGTACTTC
many	TRBV28	TRBD2	TRBJ2-1	CASSFAGRARREQFF	TGTGCCAGCAGTTTTGCGGGGAGGGCCCGACGGGAGCAGTTCTTC
few	TRBV27	-	TRBJ2-5	CASSTTTSGWETQYF	TGTGCCAGCAGTACCACGACGTCGGGCTGGGAGACCCAGTACTTC
many	TRBV7-9	-	TRBJ1-3	CASSSTNQGSSGNTIYF	TGTGCCAGCAGCTCTACTAACCAGGGCAGCTCTGGAAACACCATATATTTT
-	TRBV19	-	TRBJ1-1	CASSIGVGEFTEAFF	TGTGCCAGTAGTATAGGGGTTGGTGAGTTCACTGAAGCTTTCTTT
many	TRBV27	-	TRBJ2-3	CASSLNRVTDTQYF	TGTGCCAGCAGTTTAAACAGGGTCACAGATACGCAGTATTTT
few	TRBV4-1	-	TRBJ1-3	CASSQDIAAYSGNTIYF	TGCGCCAGCAGCCAAGATATCGCAGCTTACTCTGGAAACACCATATATTTT
many	TRBV30	-	TRBJ2-3	CAWTGGVTDTQYF	TGTGCCTGGACCGGGGGAGTAACAGATACGCAGTATTTT
-	TRBV19	-	TRBJ1-5	CASSIGGGSNQPQHF	TGTGCCAGTAGTATAGGAGGGGGTAGCAATCAGCCCCAGCATTTT
-	TRBV5-1	TRBD2	TRBJ2-1	CASSPGLAGGMLFF	TGCGCCAGCAGCCCCGGACTAGCGGGAGGAATGTTGTTCTTC
few	TRBV6-5	-	TRBJ1-3	CASSYGVGNTIYF	TGTGCCAGCAGTTACGGTGTTGGAAACACCATATATTTT
-	TRBV30	-	TRBJ2-2	CAWSPLWRDNTGELFF	TGTGCCTGGAGTCCCCTTTGGAGGGATAACACCGGGGAGCTGTTTTTT
many	TRBV5-1	-	TRBJ1-1	CASSSRESTEAFF	TGCGCCAGCAGCTCCAGGGAGAGCACTGAAGCTTTCTTT
many	TRBV6-1	TRBD1	TRBJ2-7	CASRKTGGEQYF	TGTGCCAGCAGGAAAACAGGGGGCGAGCAGTACTTC
few	TRBV30	TRBD2	TRBJ2-1	CAWSVLAGDEQFF	TGTGCCTGGAGTGTACTAGCGGGAGACGAGCAGTTCTTC
-	TRBV15	TRBD2	TRBJ2-2	CATSRGPGLAVGGVGELFF	TGTGCCACCAGCAGGGGACCGGGACTAGCGGTTGGTGGTGTCGGGGAGCTGTTTTTT
-	TRBV19	-	TRBJ2-1	CASSIFGGPDNEQFF	TGTGCCAGTAGTATCTTTGGGGGGCCGGACAATGAGCAGTTCTTC
-	TRBV11-2	TRBD1	TRBJ1-1	CASSPGTGESNTEAFF	TGTGCCAGCAGCCCCGGGACAGGGGAATCGAACACTGAAGCTTTCTTT
few	TRBV6-5	TRBD1	TRBJ2-7	CASSYIGPGGDEQYF	TGTGCCAGCAGTTACATCGGCCCAGGGGGCGACGAGCAGTACTTC
few	TRBV20-1	-	TRBJ2-2	CSARDLSGELFF	TGCAGTGCTAGAGATCTATCCGGGGAGCTGTTTTTT
many	TRBV7-2	TRBD2	TRBJ2-1	CASSLPPGLGFEQFF	TGTGCCAGCAGCTTGCCCCCGGGACTAGGGTTTGAGCAGTTCTTC
-	TRBV12-3/TRBV12-4	-	TRBJ2-4	CASSWTDKNIQYF	TGTGCCAGCAGTTGGACGGACAAAAACATTCAGTACTTC
few	TRBV7-9	-	TRBJ2-1	CASSLKRVPNQNEQFF	TGTGCCAGCAGCTTAAAAAGGGTTCCAAATCAGAATGAGCAGTTCTTC
-	TRBV20-1	-	TRBJ2-3	CSAREAPGGGLDTQYF	TGCAGTGCTAGAGAGGCTCCGGGGGGCGGGTTGGATACGCAGTATTTT
-	TRBV9	TRBD2	TRBJ2-1	CASSPSASGRNEQFF	TGTGCCAGCAGCCCCTCGGCTAGCGGGAGGAATGAGCAGTTCTTC
many	TRBV20-1	-	TRBJ1-4	CSARATNEKLFF	TGCAGTGCTAGGGCAACTAATGAAAAACTGTTTTTT
few	TRBV9	-	TRBJ2-5	CASSADYDSLETQYF	TGTGCCAGCAGCGCCGACTACGACAGTCTCGAGACCCAGTACTTC
many	TRBV6-1	-	TRBJ1-1	CASSYQANTEAFF	TGTGCCAGCAGTTATCAGGCGAACACTGAAGCTTTCTTT
few	TRBV5-1	-	TRBJ2-5	CASSSPGDWAETQYF	TGCGCCAGCAGTTCCCCAGGAGATTGGGCGGAGACCCAGTACTTC
-	TRBV7-8	-	TRBJ2-1	CAGSLSRLGANNEQFF	TGTGCCGGCAGCTTATCTAGGCTTGGTGCTAACAATGAGCAGTTCTTC
-	TRBV10-3	TRBD2	TRBJ2-5	CAISDPASGGETQYF	TGTGCCATCAGTGATCCCGCTAGCGGGGGTGAGACCCAGTACTTC
few	TRBV19	TRBD2	TRBJ2-1	CASSATSGAYNEQFF	TGTGCCAGTAGTGCAACTAGCGGGGCCTACAATGAGCAGTTCTTC
few	TRBV14	-	TRBJ2-1	CASSQVPDSEQFF	TGTGCCAGCAGCCAAGTCCCCGACAGTGAGCAGTTCTTC
-	TRBV14	TRBD1	TRBJ2-1	CASSRWQLTGTYNEQFF	TGTGCCAGCAGCCGCTGGCAGTTGACAGGGACGTACAATGAGCAGTTCTTC
few	TRBV20-1	TRBD1	TRBJ1-5	CSAGQGDQPQHF	TGCAGTGCGGGACAGGGGGATCAGCCCCAGCATTTT
-	TRBV28	-	TRBJ2-2	CASSLARTGELFF	TGTGCCAGCAGCCTAGCGAGGACCGGGGAGCTGTTTTTT